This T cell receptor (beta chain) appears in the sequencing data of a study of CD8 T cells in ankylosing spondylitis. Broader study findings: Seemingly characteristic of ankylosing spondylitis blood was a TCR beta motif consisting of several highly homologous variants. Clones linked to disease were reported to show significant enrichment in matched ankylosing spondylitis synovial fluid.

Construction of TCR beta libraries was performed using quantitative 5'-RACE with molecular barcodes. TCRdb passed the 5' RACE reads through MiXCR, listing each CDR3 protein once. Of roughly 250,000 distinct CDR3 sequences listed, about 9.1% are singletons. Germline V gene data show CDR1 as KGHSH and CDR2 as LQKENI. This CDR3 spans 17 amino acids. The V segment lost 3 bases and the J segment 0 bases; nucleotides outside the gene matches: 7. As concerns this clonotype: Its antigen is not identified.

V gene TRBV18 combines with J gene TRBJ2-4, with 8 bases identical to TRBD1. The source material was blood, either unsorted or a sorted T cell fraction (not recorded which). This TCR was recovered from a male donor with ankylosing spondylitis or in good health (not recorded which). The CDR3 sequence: CASSPTGDGVAKNIQYF. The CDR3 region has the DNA TGTGCCAGCTCACCGACAGGGGATGGTGTAGCCAAAAACATTCAGTACTTC.